This TCR beta chain was sequenced for a study of blood T cell repertoires in COVID-19. Study-level information: The United States, Italy and Spain were the sources of the acute and convalescent COVID-19 samples. PBMCs, B-cell-depleted T cells, or T cells provided the cDNA or gDNA that made up the material.

Methods used by the authors: Nucleated cell counts were estimated from reference gene primer amplification. Repertoires were generated with immunoSEQ multiplex PCR, while TCRdb's copy carries only in-frame clones and drops some. V, J and clone size were drawn from that table, and D and trimming were deduced from the DNA. This sample has around 150,000 clones, with 84% found just once. CDR3 length: 16 residues. Trimming stripped 3 bases from V and 2 bases from J, with 14 bases between. Germline values: CDR1 SGHAT, CDR2 FQNNGV. This clonotype was obtained from a woman in her fifties or sixties in a cohort sampled during active or convalescent COVID-19. The chain is built from TRBV11-2 and TRBJ1-3; D is uncertain. Sequencing was performed on peripheral blood. The CDR3 is CASSLTSGEAGNTIYF. The CDR3 region has the DNA TGTGCCAGCAGCTTGACTTCTGGGGAGGCTGGAAACACCATATATTTT.